This T cell receptor beta chain stems from a study of T cells after yellow fever vaccination. Study information: With SMART-Seq v4 Ultra Low Input, the fractions containing low cell numbers were prepared. Whole-study results and caveats: High-abundance clonotypes from the bulk population could contaminate FACS-sorted repertoires. Clonotypes found in both CD4 and CD8 compartments made up a small share.

In this sample, this clonotype turned up a few times. Its antigen is still unknown. Germline values: CDR1 MNHEY, CDR2 SVGAGI. V was clipped by 0 bases and J by 8 bases; unmatched bases: 3. The CDR3 loop spans 14 amino acids. The TCR cDNA carried a universal primer site and UMIs from 5'RACE template switching. TCRdb reprocessed the 5' RACE reads via MiXCR and lists one record per CDR3 protein. The sample shows 300,000 or so distinct CDR3 sequences, roughly 9% of them seen only once. The sequence was obtained from a man younger than 35 who received the YFV17D yellow fever vaccine. The source material was CD4+ T cells sorted from PBMCs, sampled 5 days after the yellow fever booster vaccination. The V call is TRBV6-5, the J call TRBJ2-4; TRBD1 agrees at 8 bases. The DNA of the CDR3 is TGTGCCAGCAGTTACTCGGACAGGGTGGACATTCAGTACTTC. Translated, it gives CASSYSDRVDIQYF.